The 2 T cell receptor beta chains below were found in one sample sequenced in a study of T cells and copy number aberrations in small-cell lung cancer (dated by TCRdb to about 2021). Library preparation used the immunoSEQ multiplex PCR assay. Sourced from immuneACCESS, this table was stored by TCRdb with only in-frame sequences that have V and J called. A share of the clones is absent; for the studies checked, an unresolved V gene accounts for under half, and the remainder has no known explanation. The sample table contains more than 1,000 clones; only one count was recorded for approximately 84% of them. The ten largest clones take up approximately 4% of the sample. Material for sequencing was tumor tissue. The source of these receptors is a man between 60 and 70 years old with small cell lung cancer.

The rearrangement links TRBV20-1 to TRBJ1-4; D gene unclear. The CDR3 runs 11 residues. The V end lost 5 bases, the J end lost 4 bases, and 5 bases lay between the germline ends. Germline assignment: CDR1 DFQATT and CDR2 SNEGSKA (reference sequence). The CDR3 reads CSAGFNEKLFF. DNA of the CDR3: TGCAGTGCTGGTTTTAATGAAAAACTGTTTTTT.

The chain uses TRBV5-1 and TRBJ2-2; 12 positions match TRBD2. J lost 6 bases, V lost 0 bases, and 6 bases had no gene match. Germline CDR1 is SGHRS and CDR2 is YFSETQ. The CDR3 runs 17 residues. Here the CDR3 reads CASSLVRTSGKSGELFF. DNA for the CDR3: TGCGCCAGCAGCTTGGTGAGGACTAGCGGGAAATCCGGGGAGCTGTTTTTT. Together with reference TRBV5-1 and TRBJ2-2, the CDR3 gives the full variable domain: KAGVTQTPRYLIKTRGQQVTLSCSPISGHRSVSWYQQTPGQGLQFLFEYFSETQRNKGNFPGRFSGRQFSNSRSEMNVSTLELGDSALYLCASSLVRTSGKSGELFFGEGSRLTVL.